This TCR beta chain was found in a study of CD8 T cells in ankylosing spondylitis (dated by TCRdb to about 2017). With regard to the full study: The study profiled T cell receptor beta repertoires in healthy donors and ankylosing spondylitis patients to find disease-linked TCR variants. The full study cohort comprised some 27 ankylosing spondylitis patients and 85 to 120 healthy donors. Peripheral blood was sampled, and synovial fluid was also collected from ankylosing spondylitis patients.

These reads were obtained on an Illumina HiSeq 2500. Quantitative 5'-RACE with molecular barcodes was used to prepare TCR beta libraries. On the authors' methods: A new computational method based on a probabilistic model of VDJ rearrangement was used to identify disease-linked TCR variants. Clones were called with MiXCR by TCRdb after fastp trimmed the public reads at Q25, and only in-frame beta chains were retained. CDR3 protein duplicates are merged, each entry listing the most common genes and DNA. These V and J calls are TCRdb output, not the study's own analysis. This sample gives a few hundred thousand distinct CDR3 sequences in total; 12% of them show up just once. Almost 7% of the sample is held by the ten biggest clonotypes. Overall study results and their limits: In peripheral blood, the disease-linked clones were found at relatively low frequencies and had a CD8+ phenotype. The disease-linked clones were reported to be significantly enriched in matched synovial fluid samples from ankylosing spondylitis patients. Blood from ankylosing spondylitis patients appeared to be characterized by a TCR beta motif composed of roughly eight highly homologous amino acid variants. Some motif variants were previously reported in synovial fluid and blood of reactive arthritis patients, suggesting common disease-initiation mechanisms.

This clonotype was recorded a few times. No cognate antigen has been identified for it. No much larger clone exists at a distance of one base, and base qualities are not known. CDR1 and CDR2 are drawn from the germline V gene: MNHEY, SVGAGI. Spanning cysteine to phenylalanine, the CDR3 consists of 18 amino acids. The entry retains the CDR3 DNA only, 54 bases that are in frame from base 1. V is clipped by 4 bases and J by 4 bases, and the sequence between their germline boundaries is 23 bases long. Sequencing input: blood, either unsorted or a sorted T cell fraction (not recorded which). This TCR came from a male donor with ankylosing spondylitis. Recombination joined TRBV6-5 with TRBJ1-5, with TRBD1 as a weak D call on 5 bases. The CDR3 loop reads CASSSTARGGSGNQPQHF. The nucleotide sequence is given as TGTGCCAGCAGTTCGACTGCCCGCGGGGGGTCAGGGAATCAGCCCCAGCATTTT.